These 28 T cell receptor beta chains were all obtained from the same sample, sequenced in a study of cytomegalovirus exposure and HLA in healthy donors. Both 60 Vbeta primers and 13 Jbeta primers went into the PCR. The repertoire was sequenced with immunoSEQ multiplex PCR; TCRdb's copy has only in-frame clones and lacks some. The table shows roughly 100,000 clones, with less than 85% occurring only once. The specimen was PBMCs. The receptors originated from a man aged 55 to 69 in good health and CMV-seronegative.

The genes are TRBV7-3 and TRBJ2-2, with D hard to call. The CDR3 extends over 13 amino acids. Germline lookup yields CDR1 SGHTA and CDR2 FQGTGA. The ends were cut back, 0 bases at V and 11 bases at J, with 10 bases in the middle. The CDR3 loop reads CASSLTLGTELFF. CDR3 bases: TGTGCCAGCAGCTTAACCCTAGGAACAGAGCTGTTTTTT.

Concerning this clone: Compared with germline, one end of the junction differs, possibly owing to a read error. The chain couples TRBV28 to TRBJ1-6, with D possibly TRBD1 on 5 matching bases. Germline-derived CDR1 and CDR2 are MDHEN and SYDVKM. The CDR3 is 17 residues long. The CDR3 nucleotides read TGTGCCAGCAGCTTATCGGGGGGATTCTCCTATAATTCACCCCTCCACTTT. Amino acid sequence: CASSLSGGFSYNSPLHF.

The CDR3 reads CASSQEVLAAEGTGELFF. The CDR3 DNA reads TGCGCCAGCAGCCAAGAGGTCCTAGCGGCGGAGGGCACCGGGGAGCTGTTTTTT. The gene calls are TRBV4-3 and TRBJ2-2; 7 positions agree with TRBD2. The length of the CDR3 is 18 residues. Germline V lookup: CDR1 LGHNA, CDR2 YSLEER. V was clipped by 0 bases and J by 4 bases; unmatched bases: 11.

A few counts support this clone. The CDR3: CASSLKPRRLSNTGELFF. The DNA of the CDR3 is TGTGCCAGCAGCTTAAAACCACGTAGACTCTCGAACACCGGGGAGCTGTTTTTT. This chain links TRBV7-3 with TRBJ2-2; the D is unclear. This CDR3 has 18 amino acids. Trimming removed 1 base from V and 0 bases from J, with 15 bases in between. The germline V gene encodes CDR1 SGHTA and CDR2 FQGTGA.

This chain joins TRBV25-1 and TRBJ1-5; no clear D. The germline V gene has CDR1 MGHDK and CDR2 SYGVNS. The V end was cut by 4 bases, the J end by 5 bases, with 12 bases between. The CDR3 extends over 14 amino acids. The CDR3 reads CASSAARGDQPQHF. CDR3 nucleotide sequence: TGTGCCAGCAGTGCAGCGAGAGGAGATCAGCCCCAGCATTTT.

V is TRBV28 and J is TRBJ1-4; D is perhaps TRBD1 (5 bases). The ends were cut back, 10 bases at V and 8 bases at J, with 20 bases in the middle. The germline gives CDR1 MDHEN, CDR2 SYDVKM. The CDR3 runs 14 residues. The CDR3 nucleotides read TGTGCCACCCTCGGGGGTGCAGGACGGGAAAAACTGTTTTTT. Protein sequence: CATLGGAGREKLFF.

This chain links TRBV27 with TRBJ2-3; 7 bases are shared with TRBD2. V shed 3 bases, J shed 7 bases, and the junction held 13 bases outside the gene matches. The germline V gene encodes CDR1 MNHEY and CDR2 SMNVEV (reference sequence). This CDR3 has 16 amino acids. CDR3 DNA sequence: TGTGCCAGCAGTTTGCCGTCAGCGGGGCGTGGGAATACGCAGTATTTT. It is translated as CASSLPSAGRGNTQYF.

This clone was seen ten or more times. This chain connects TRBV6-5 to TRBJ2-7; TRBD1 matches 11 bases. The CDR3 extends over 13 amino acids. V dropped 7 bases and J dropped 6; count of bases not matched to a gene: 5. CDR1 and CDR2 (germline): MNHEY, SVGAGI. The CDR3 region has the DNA TGTGCCAGCACAGGACAGGGGGCTTTCGAGCAGTACTTC. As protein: CASTGQGAFEQYF.

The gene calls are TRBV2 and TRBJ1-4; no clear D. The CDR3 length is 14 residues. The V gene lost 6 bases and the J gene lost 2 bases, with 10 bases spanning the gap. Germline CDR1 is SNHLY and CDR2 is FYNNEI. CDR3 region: CASRADSTNEKLFF. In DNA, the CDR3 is TGTGCCAGCAGGGCTGACTCGACTAATGAAAAACTGTTTTTT.

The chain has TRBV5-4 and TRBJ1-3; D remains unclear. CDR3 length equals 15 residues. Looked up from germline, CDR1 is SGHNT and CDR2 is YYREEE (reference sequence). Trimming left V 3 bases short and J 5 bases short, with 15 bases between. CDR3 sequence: CASSSLTGGRNTIYF. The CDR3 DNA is TGTGCCAGCAGCTCGCTCACGGGAGGTAGAAACACCATATATTTT.

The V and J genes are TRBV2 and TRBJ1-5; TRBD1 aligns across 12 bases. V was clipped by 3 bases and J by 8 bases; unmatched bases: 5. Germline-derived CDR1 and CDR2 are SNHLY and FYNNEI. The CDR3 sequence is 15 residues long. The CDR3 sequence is CASSDFGTGGEPQHF. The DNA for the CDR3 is TGTGCCAGCAGTGATTTTGGGACAGGGGGCGAGCCCCAGCATTTT.

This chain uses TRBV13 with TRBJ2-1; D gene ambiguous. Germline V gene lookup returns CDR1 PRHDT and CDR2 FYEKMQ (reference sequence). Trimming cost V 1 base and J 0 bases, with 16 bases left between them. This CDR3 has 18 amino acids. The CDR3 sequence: CASSLVGAATYSYNEQFF. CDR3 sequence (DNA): TGTGCCAGCAGCTTAGTTGGAGCCGCTACTTACTCCTACAATGAGCAGTTCTTC.

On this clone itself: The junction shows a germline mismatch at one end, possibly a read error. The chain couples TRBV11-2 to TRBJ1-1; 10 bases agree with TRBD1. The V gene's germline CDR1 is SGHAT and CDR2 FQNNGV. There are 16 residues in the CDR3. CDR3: CASSSQWTGGNTEAFF. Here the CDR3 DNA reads TGTGCTAGCAGCTCTCAATGGACAGGGGGTAACACTGAAGCTTTCTTT.

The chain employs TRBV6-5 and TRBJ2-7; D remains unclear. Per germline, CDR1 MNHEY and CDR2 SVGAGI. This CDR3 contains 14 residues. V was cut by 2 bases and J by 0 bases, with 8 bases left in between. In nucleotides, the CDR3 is TGTGCCAGCAGTTACGGCGGCAACTCCTACGAGCAGTACTTC. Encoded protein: CASSYGGNSYEQYF.

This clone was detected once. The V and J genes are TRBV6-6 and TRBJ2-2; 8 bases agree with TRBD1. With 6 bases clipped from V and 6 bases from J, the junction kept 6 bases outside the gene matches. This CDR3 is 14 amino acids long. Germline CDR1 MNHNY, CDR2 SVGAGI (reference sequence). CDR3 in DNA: TGTGCCAGCAGGCCATCAGGGGGCTCCGGGGAGCTGTTTTTT. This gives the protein CASRPSGGSGELFF.

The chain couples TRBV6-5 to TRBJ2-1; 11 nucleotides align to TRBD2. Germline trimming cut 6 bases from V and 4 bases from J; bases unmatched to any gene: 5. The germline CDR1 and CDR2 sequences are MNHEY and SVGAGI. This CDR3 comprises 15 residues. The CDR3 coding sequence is TGTGCCAGCAGCAAACTAGCGGGGGTATACAATGAGCAGTTCTTC. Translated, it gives CASSKLAGVYNEQFF.

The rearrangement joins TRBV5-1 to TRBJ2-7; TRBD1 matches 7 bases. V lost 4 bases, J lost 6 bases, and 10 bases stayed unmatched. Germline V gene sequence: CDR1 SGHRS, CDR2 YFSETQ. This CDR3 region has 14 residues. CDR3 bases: TGCGCCAGCAGCCTGGGGACAGATTTGGCCGAGCAGTACTTC. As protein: CASSLGTDLAEQYF.

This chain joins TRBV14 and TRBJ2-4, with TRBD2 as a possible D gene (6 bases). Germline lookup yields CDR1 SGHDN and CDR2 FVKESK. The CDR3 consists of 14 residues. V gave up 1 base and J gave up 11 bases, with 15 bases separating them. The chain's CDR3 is CASSQVPGSSFQYF. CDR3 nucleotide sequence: TGTGCCAGCAGCCAAGTGCCCGGGAGCTCTTTTCAGTACTTC.

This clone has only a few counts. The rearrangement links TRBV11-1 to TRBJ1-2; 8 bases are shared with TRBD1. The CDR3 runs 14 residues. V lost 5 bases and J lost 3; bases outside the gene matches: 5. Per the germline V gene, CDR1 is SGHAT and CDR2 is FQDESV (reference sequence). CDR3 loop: CASSPGQDYYGYTF. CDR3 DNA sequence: TGTGCCAGCAGCCCGGGACAGGACTACTATGGCTACACCTTC.

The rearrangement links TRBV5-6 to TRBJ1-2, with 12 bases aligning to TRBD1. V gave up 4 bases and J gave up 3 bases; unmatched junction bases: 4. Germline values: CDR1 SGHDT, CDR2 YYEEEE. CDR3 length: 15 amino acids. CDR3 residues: CASSARDRGHYGYTF. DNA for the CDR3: TGTGCCAGCAGCGCCCGGGACAGGGGGCACTATGGCTACACCTTC.

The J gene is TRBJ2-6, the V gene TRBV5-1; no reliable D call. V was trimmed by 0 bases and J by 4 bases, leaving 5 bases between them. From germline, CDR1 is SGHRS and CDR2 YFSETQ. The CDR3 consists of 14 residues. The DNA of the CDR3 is TGCGCCAGCAGCTTGGCAGTCGGGGCCAACGTCCTGACTTTC. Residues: CASSLAVGANVLTF.

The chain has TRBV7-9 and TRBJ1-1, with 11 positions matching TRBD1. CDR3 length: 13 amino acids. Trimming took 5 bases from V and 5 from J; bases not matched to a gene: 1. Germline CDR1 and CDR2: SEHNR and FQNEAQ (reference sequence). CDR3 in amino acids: CASSRDRGTEAFF. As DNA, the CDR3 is TGTGCCAGCAGCCGGGACAGGGGGACTGAAGCTTTCTTT.

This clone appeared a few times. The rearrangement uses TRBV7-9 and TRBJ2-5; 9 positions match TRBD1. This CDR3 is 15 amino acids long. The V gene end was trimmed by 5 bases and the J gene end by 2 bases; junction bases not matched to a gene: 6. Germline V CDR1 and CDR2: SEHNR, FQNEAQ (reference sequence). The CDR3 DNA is TGTGCCAGCAGCCTCCGACAGGGGGTTCAAGAGACCCAGTACTTC. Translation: CASSLRQGVQETQYF.

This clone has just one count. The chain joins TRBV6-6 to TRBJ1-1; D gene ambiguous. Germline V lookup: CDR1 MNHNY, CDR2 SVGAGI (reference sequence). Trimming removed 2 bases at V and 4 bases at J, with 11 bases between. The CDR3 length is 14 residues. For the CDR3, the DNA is TGTGCCAGCAGTTACGGTTCAGGAAGCACTGAAGCTTTCTTT. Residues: CASSYGSGSTEAFF.

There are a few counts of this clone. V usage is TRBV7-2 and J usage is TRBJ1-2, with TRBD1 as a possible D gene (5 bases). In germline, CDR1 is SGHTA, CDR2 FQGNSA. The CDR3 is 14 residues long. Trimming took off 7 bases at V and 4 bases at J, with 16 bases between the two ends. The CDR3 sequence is CASISSPGVYGYTF. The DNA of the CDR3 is TGTGCCAGCATCTCGTCCCCGGGGGTCTATGGCTACACCTTC.

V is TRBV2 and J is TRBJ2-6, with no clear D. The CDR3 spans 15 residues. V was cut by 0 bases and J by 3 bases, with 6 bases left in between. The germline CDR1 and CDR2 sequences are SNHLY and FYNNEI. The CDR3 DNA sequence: TGTGCCAGCAGTGAAGCGGCAGTTGGGGCCAACGTCCTGACTTTC. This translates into CASSEAAVGANVLTF.

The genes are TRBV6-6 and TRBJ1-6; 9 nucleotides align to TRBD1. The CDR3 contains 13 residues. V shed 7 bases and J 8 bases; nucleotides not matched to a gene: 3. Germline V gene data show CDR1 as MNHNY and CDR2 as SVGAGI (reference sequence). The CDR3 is CASTDRGHSPLHF. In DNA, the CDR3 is TGTGCCAGCACGGACAGGGGCCATTCACCCCTCCACTTT.

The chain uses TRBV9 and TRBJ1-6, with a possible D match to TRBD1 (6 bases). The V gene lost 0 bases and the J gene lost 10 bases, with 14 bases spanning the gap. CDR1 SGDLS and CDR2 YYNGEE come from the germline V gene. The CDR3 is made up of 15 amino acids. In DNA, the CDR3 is TGTGCCAGCAGCGTAGGGGTGGACAGTAAATCACCCCTCCACTTT. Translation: CASSVGVDSKSPLHF.